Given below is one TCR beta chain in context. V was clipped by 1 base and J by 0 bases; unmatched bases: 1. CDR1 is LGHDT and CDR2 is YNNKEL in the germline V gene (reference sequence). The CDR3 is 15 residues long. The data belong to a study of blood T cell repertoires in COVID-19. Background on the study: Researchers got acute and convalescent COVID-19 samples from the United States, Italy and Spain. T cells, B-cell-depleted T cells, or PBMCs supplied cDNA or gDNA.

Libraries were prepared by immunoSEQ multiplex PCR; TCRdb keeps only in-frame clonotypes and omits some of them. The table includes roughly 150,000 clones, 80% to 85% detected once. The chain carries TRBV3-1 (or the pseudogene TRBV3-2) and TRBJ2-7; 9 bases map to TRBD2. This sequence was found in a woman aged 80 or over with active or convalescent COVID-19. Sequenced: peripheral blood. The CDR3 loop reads CASSQGSGGSYEQYF. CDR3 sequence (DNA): TGTGCCAGCAGCCAAGGTAGCGGGGGCTCCTACGAGCAGTACTTC.